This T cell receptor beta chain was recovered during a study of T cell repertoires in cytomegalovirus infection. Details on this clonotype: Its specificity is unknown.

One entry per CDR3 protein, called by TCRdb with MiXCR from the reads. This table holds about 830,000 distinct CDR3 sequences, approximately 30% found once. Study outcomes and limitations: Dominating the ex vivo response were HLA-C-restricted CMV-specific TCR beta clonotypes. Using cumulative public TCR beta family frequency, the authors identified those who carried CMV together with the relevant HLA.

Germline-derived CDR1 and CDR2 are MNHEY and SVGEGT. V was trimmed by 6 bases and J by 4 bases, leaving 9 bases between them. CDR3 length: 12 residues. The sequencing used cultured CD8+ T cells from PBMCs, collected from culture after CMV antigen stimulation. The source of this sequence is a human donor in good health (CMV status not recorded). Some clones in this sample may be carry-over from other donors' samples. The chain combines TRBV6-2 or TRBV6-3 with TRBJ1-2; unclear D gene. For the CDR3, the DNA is TGTGCCAGCAGGAGCAGATCCTATGGCTACACCTTC. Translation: CASRSRSYGYTF.